These T cell receptor beta chains were read from a single sample in a study of neurological immune-mediated disorders. Via MiXCR, TCRdb re-called the 5' RACE reads, giving one row per CDR3 protein. The repertoire includes 60,000 to 70,000 distinct CDR3 sequences, about 5% of them detected once, and roughly 5.7% sits in the top ten. What was sequenced was PBMCs. The receptors derive from a human donor with multiple sclerosis. The donor label of this sample is uncertain. CDR3s include the opening cysteine and the closing phenylalanine or tryptophan. Fields, in order: clone size, V gene, D gene, J gene, CDR3 protein, CDR3 DNA. D genes are given only for firm matches. Clone size appears in some rows only: once, few, many, or a class for an expanded clone.

many	TRBV20-1	NA	TRBJ1-1	CSASRFRGNTEAFF	TGCAGTGCCAGCCGATTCCGGGGGAACACTGAAGCTTTCTTT
many	TRBV3-1	NA	TRBJ2-1	CASGRNQYNEQFF	TGTGCCAGCGGACGGAACCAATACAATGAGCAGTTCTTC
NA	TRBV5-1	NA	TRBJ2-7	CASSLAAISYEQYF	TGCGCCAGCAGCTTGGCGGCCATCTCCTACGAGCAGTACTTC
many	TRBV29-1	TRBD2	TRBJ2-5	CSVPSGEYQETQYF	TGCAGCGTCCCTAGCGGGGAGTACCAAGAGACCCAGTACTTC
many	TRBV7-2	TRBD2	TRBJ2-5	CASSKTSGGFQETQYF	TGTGCCAGCAGCAAAACTAGCGGGGGCTTCCAAGAGACCCAGTACTTC
many	TRBV5-1	NA	TRBJ1-1	CASSLDSVGIAEAFF	TGCGCCAGCAGCTTGGACAGCGTGGGGATCGCTGAAGCTTTCTTT
many	TRBV5-1	NA	TRBJ1-1	CASRLGGGEPEAFF	TGCGCCAGCAGACTCGGGGGAGGGGAGCCTGAAGCTTTCTTT
many	TRBV9	TRBD2	TRBJ2-3	CASSVPLAGGPVDTQYF	TGTGCCAGCAGCGTTCCACTAGCGGGGGGGCCCGTAGATACGCAGTATTTT
many	TRBV11-2	NA	TRBJ1-1	CASSRQAGAFF	TGTGCCAGCAGCCGACAGGCCGGAGCTTTCTTT
NA	TRBV10-3	NA	TRBJ1-1	CAISEDSRATEAFF	TGTGCCATCAGTGAGGACAGTCGAGCCACTGAAGCTTTCTTT
many	TRBV7-9	NA	TRBJ1-5	CASSLQGFGPQHF	TGTGCCAGCAGCTTGCAGGGTTTCGGGCCCCAGCATTTT
many	TRBV19	NA	TRBJ1-1	CASSIRTVNTEAFF	TGTGCCAGTAGTATTAGGACGGTGAACACTGAAGCTTTCTTT
many	TRBV5-1	TRBD1	TRBJ1-5	CASSSGQGNQPQHF	TGCGCCAGCAGCTCGGGACAGGGCAATCAGCCCCAGCATTTT
many	TRBV11-2	NA	TRBJ1-6	CASSSQEPLHF	TGTGCCAGCAGCTCCCAGGAACCCCTCCACTTT
NA	TRBV7-6	TRBD1	TRBJ2-3	CASSSGQVGDTQYF	TGTGCCAGCAGCTCCGGACAGGTCGGGGATACGCAGTATTTT
many	TRBV20-1	NA	TRBJ1-6	CSASLPAGALSPLHF	TGCAGTGCTTCCCTCCCGGCAGGGGCTCTCTCACCCCTCCACTTT
many	TRBV4-2	NA	TRBJ2-2	CASSQEKPGELFF	TGTGCCAGCAGCCAAGAAAAACCCGGGGAGCTGTTTTTT
many	TRBV6-5	TRBD2	TRBJ2-3	CASSLSGGGDTQYF	TGTGCCAGCAGTCTTAGCGGGGGAGGGGATACGCAGTATTTT
many	TRBV15	NA	TRBJ1-1	CATSSRATGTEAFF	TGTGCCACCAGCAGCCGGGCTACGGGCACTGAAGCTTTCTTT
many	TRBV5-6	NA	TRBJ2-2	CASSFLDTGELFF	TGTGCCAGCAGCTTTCTTGACACCGGGGAGCTGTTTTTT
NA	TRBV11-3	NA	TRBJ1-1	CASSFYICSARSYREPTEAFF	NA
many	TRBV11-3	NA	TRBJ2-1	CASSLDQKSSGQFF	TGTGCCAGCAGCTTAGATCAGAAATCGAGTGGGCAGTTCTTC
many	TRBV5-1	NA	TRBJ2-5	CASSLPSTNTETQYF	TGCGCCAGCAGCTTGCCCTCCACAAATACAGAGACCCAGTACTTC
NA	TRBV10-2	NA	TRBJ2-7	CASSRSWNEQYF	TGCGCCAGCAGCAGGTCATGGAACGAGCAGTACTTC
many	TRBV20-1	TRBD1	TRBJ1-5	CSARGGQGNQPQHF	TGCAGTGCTAGAGGGGGACAGGGGAATCAGCCCCAGCATTTT